This note documents a single T cell receptor (beta chain) sequence. Per the study methods: Quantification of nucleated cells was approximated via reference gene primer amplification. Repertoires were generated with immunoSEQ multiplex PCR, while TCRdb's copy carries only in-frame clones and drops some. The V and J calls and clone size are taken from that table; D and trimming were inferred from the DNA. The profile shows roughly 30,000 clones, approximately 79% of them singletons. The data are from a study of blood T cell repertoires in COVID-19. About the research overall: Sources were T cells, B-cell-depleted T cells, or PBMCs; the material itself was cDNA or gDNA.

V lost 3 bases, J lost 4 bases, and 7 bases stayed unmatched. The CDR3 is 14 residues long. CDR1 and CDR2 from the germline V gene are GTSNPN and SVGIG (reference sequence). The sample consisted of peripheral blood. This chain links TRBV30 with TRBJ1-1; 8 bases map to TRBD1. This sequence originates from a boy between 2 and 10 years old with active or convalescent COVID-19. The CDR3 loop reads CAWSLDRGSTEAFF. As DNA, the CDR3 is TGTGCCTGGAGCCTCGACAGGGGAAGCACTGAAGCTTTCTTT.